The entry below describes one T cell receptor beta chain. This sample stems from a study of cytomegalovirus exposure and HLA in healthy donors. J lost 5 bases, V lost 4 bases, and 10 bases had no gene match. CDR3 length: 16 residues. CDR1 is SEHNR, CDR2 FQNEAQ, per germline (reference sequence). The PCR employed 60 Vbeta primers together with 13 Jbeta primers. Clones were read by immunoSEQ multiplex PCR, and TCRdb kept only the in-frame ones, dropping some. The sample lists fewer than 150,000 clones; approximately 80% were seen once. V is TRBV7-9 and J is TRBJ2-1; 8 positions match TRBD2. The sequencing input was PBMCs. This receptor was identified in a man aged 45 to 65 in good health and CMV-seropositive. The CDR3 DNA is TGTGCCAGCAGCTCCGGATTGACTAGCGCCGACAATGAGCAGTTCTTC. Its protein product is CASSSGLTSADNEQFF. The whole variable domain, remainder taken from reference TRBV7-9 and TRBJ2-1, is DTGVSQNPRHKITKRGQNVTFRCDPISEHNRLYWYRQTLGQGPEFLTYFQNEAQLEKSRLLSDRFSAERPKGSFSTLEIQRTEQGDSAMYLCASSSGLTSADNEQFFGPGTRLTVL.